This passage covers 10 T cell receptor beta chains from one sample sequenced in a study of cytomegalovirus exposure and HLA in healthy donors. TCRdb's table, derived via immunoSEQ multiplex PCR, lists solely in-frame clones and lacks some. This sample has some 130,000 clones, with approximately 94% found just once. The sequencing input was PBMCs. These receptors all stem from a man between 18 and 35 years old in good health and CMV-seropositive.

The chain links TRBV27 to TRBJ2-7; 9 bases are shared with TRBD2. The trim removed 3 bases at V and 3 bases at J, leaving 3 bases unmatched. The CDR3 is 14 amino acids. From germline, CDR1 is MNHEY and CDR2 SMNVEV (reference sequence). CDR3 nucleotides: TGTGCCAGCAGTTTGGTAGCGGGAGTCTACGAGCAGTACTTC. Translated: CASSLVAGVYEQYF.

This chain's CDR3 is CASSAFEGELFF. CDR3 DNA: TGTGCCAGCAGTGCGTTCGAGGGGGAGCTGTTTTTT. The V call is TRBV2, the J call TRBJ2-2; D not certain. Germline V gene lookup returns CDR1 SNHLY and CDR2 FYNNEI. The CDR3 is made up of 12 amino acids. Trimming pared 4 bases from V and 8 bases from J, leaving 8 bases between.

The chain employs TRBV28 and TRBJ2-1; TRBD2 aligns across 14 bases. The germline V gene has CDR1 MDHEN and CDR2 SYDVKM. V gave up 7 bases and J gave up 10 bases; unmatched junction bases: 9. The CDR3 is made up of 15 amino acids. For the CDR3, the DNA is TGTGCCAGCACCGGGGGACTAGCGGGAGTAGAGGAGCAGTTCTTC. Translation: CASTGGLAGVEEQFF. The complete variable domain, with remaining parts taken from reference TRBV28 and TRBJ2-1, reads DVKVTQSSRYLVKRTGEKVFLECVQDMDHENMFWYRQDPGLGLRLIYFSYDVKMKEKGDIPEGYSVSREKKERFSLILESASTNQTSMYLCASTGGLAGVEEQFFGPGTRLTVL.

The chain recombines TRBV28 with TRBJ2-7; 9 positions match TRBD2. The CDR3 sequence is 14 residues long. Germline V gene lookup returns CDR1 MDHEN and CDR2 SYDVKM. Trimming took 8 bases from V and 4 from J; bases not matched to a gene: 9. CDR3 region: CASERGSGSYEQYF. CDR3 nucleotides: TGTGCCAGCGAGCGGGGTAGCGGGAGTTACGAGCAGTACTTC.

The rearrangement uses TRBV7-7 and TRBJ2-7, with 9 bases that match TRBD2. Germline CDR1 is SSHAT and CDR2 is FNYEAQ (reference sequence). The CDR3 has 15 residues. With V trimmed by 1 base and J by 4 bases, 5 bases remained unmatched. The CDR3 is CASSLGRGLAYEQYF. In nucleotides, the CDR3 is TGTGCCAGCAGCTTAGGGCGGGGACTAGCTTACGAGCAGTACTTC.

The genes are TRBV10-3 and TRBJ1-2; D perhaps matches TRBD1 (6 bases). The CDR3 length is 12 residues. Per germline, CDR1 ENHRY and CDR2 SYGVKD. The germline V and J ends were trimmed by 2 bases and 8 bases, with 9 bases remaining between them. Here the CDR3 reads CAISEDRNGYTF. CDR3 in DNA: TGTGCCATCAGTGAGGACAGGAACGGCTACACCTTC.

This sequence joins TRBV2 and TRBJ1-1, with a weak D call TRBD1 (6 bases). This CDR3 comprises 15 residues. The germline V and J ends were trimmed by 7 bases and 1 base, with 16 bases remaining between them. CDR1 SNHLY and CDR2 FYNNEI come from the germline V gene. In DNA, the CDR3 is TGTGCCAGCACCCCAGCCGGGACACAGAACACTGAAGCTTTCTTT. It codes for CASTPAGTQNTEAFF.

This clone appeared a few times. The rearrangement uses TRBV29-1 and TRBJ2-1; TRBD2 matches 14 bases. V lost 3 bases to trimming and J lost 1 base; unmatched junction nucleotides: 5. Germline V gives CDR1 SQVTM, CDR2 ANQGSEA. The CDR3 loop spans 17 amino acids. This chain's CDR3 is CSVEGLAGVQSYNEQFF. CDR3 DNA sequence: TGCAGCGTTGAGGGACTAGCGGGAGTTCAGTCCTACAATGAGCAGTTCTTC.

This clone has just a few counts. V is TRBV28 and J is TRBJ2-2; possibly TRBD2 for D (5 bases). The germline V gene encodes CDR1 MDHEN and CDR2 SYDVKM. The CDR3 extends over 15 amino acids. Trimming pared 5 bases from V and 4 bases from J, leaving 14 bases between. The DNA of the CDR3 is TGTGCCAGCAGTCGAAGGTCGGGGTCCACCGGGGAGCTGTTTTTT. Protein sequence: CASSRRSGSTGELFF.

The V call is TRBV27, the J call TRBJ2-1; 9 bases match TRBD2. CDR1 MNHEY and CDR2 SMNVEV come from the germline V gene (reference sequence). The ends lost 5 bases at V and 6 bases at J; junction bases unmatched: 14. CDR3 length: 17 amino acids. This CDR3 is CASSKPTVAGASNEQFF. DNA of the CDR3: TGTGCCAGCAGTAAACCCACAGTAGCGGGAGCCAGCAATGAGCAGTTCTTC.